The 24 T cell receptor beta chains below come from one sample, sequenced in a study of memory CD4+ T cells and cytomegalovirus serostatus. Data came from immunoSEQ multiplex PCR; TCRdb stores just in-frame clones and leaves some out. The table includes roughly 39,000 clones, 60% to 85% detected once. Single viable CD3+CD4+CD8-CD45RO+ cells were sorted as the memory CD4+ T cells. Sequencing was performed on memory CD4+ T cells from blood. All receptors come from an adult in good health and CMV-seronegative.

This clone was observed a few times. The chain carries TRBV6-1 and TRBJ2-3; D unclear. CDR3 length: 15 amino acids. V was clipped by 2 bases and J by 2 bases, with 11 bases between them. In germline, CDR1 is MNHNS, CDR2 SASEGT. The CDR3 DNA sequence: TGTGCCAGCAGTGAAAGGGCAGACTCCACAGATACGCAGTATTTT. Amino acids: CASSERADSTDTQYF.

The CDR3 loop is CASSLAEGISTDTQYF. For the CDR3, the DNA is TGTGCCAGCAGCTTAGCGGAGGGAATAAGCACAGATACGCAGTATTTT. This chain connects TRBV7-9 to TRBJ2-3; D is possibly TRBD2 (6 bases). Germline V gene data show CDR1 as SEHNR and CDR2 as FQNEAQ (reference sequence). Deletions cut 0 bases from V and 0 bases from J, with 10 bases between. The CDR3 spans 16 residues.

V and J are TRBV5-4 and TRBJ2-5, with 11 positions matching TRBD2. After removal of 5 bases from V and 2 bases from J, the junction contained 8 bases not matched to a gene. Germline V CDR1 and CDR2: SGHNT, YYREEE (reference sequence). The CDR3 covers 16 residues. The CDR3 is CASRGSGGAIQETQYF. The CDR3 DNA follows: TGTGCCAGCAGAGGTAGCGGGGGGGCCATTCAAGAGACCCAGTACTTC. Variable domain in full (rest from reference TRBV5-4 and TRBJ2-5): ETGVTQSPTHLIKTRGQQVTLRCSSQSGHNTVSWYQQALGQGPQFIFQYYREEENGRGNFPPRFSGLQFPNYSSELNVNALELDDSALYLCASRGSGGAIQETQYFGPGTRLLVL.

The rearrangement links TRBV14 to TRBJ1-1; D is possibly TRBD1 (5 bases). CDR3 size: 16 residues. The germline V gene has CDR1 SGHDN and CDR2 FVKESK. V lost 0 bases to trimming and J lost 10 bases, with 21 bases between them. CDR3 in DNA: TGTGCCAGCAGCCAAGAGTTGAGGGACCCCGATGTCGGAGCTTTCTTT. This translates into CASSQELRDPDVGAFF. Together with reference TRBV14 and TRBJ1-1, the CDR3 gives the full variable domain: EAGVTQFPSHSVIEKGQTVTLRCDPISGHDNLYWYRRVMGKEIKFLLHFVKESKQDESGMPNNRFLAERTGGTYSTLKVQPAELEDSGVYFCASSQELRDPDVGAFFGQGTRLTVV.

This chain links TRBV11-2 with TRBJ2-5; D may match TRBD1 or TRBD2 (6 bases each). This CDR3 region has 13 residues. V was clipped by 4 bases and J by 7 bases, with 13 bases between them. CDR1 is SGHAT, CDR2 FQNNGV, per germline. The CDR3 DNA reads TGTGCCAGCAGCTATACCGAGGGGGGGACCCAGTACTTC. It yields the protein CASSYTEGGTQYF.

This clone was seen only a few times. The CDR3 DNA is TGTGCCAGCTCACGATCACCGGACAGGGTTGGTGAAGCTTTCTTT. Translating it yields CASSRSPDRVGEAFF. The rearrangement uses TRBV18 and TRBJ1-1; TRBD1 agrees at 8 bases. Trimming cost V 4 bases and J 7 bases; bases outside gene matches: 11. This CDR3 is 15 amino acids long. Germline V gene sequence: CDR1 KGHSH, CDR2 LQKENI.

The genes are TRBV5-1 and TRBJ2-7, with 9 bases aligning to TRBD1. Germline V lookup: CDR1 SGHRS, CDR2 YFSETQ. The CDR3 runs 14 residues. The trim removed 4 bases at V and 3 bases at J, leaving 5 bases unmatched. The CDR3 reads CASSPGQGIYEQYF. The CDR3 DNA is TGCGCCAGCAGCCCTGGACAGGGGATCTACGAGCAGTACTTC. Looking up the rest from reference TRBV5-1 and TRBJ2-7 gives the full variable domain: KAGVTQTPRYLIKTRGQQVTLSCSPISGHRSVSWYQQTPGQGLQFLFEYFSETQRNKGNFPGRFSGRQFSNSRSEMNVSTLELGDSALYLCASSPGQGIYEQYFGPGTRLTVT.

The chain is built from TRBV14 and TRBJ2-1, with 9 bases identical to TRBD2. The CDR3 length is 17 residues. Germline V gene data show CDR1 as SGHDN and CDR2 as FVKESK. The junction had 9 bases not matched to a gene; V was cut back by 1 base and J by 5 bases. The CDR3 DNA is TGTGCCAGCAGCCAAGTTGGCAGGCCTAGCGGGGACAATGAGCAGTTCTTC. Translating it yields CASSQVGRPSGDNEQFF.

The rearrangement joins TRBV19 to TRBJ1-3; D remains unclear. Germline CDR1 LNHDA, CDR2 SQIVND (reference sequence). The V end was cut by 6 bases, the J end by 4 bases, with 10 bases between. This CDR3 spans 13 amino acids. CDR3: CASSLGLGNTIYF. CDR3 coding DNA: TGTGCCAGTAGCCTCGGACTGGGAAACACCATATATTTT.

The chain is built from TRBV4-1 and TRBJ1-3, with 7 bases lining up with TRBD1. Germline V CDR1 and CDR2: MGHRA, YSYEKL. The trim removed 3 bases at V and 3 bases at J, leaving 11 bases unmatched. CDR3 length: 17 residues. CDR3 sequence (DNA): TGCGCCAGCAGCCATAACGCAGGGGGACGGAGTGGAAACACCATATATTTT. Translated, it gives CASSHNAGGRSGNTIYF.

V is TRBV7-8 and J is TRBJ2-3; 10 bases align to TRBD1. There are 16 residues in the CDR3. J was trimmed by 3 bases and V by 5 bases; bases with no gene match: 8. Germline V gene sequence: CDR1 SGHVS, CDR2 FQNEAQ. The DNA of the CDR3 is TGTGCCAGCAGCCGATCCGGGACAGGGGAAACAGATACGCAGTATTTT. Its protein is CASSRSGTGETDTQYF. Drawing the rest from reference TRBV7-8 and TRBJ2-3, the complete variable domain is GAGVSQSPRYKVAKRGQDVALRCDPISGHVSLFWYQQALGQGPEFLTYFQNEAQLDKSGLPSDRFFAERPEGSVSTLKIQRTQQEDSAVYLCASSRSGTGETDTQYFGPGTRLTVL.

This clone was counted a single time. This chain links TRBV7-2 with TRBJ2-1; D unclear. The germline V gene encodes CDR1 SGHTA and CDR2 FQGNSA. CDR3 length equals 13 residues. Trimming cost V 2 bases and J 8 bases, with 10 bases left between them. CDR3 nucleotide sequence: TGTGCCAGCAGCTTAAAGCTCAGTCATGAGCAGTTCTTC. It specifies CASSLKLSHEQFF.

This clone was observed a handful of times. The chain couples TRBV18 to TRBJ1-5; D uncertain. This CDR3 spans 12 amino acids. CDR1 and CDR2 from the germline V gene are KGHSH and LQKENI. V was shortened by 3 bases and J by 3 bases, with 3 bases between the two germline ends. Here the CDR3 DNA reads TGTGCCAGCTCACCCACCAATCAGCCCCAGCATTTT. It specifies CASSPTNQPQHF.

V and J are TRBV2 and TRBJ1-2, with D uncertain. The CDR3 has 13 amino acids. Trimming removed 4 bases at V and 7 bases at J, with 13 bases between. CDR1 is SNHLY, CDR2 FYNNEI, per germline. The CDR3 coding sequence is TGTGCCAGCAGTGTACAAGGGCTCTCTGGCTACACCTTC. Protein: CASSVQGLSGYTF. Full variable domain (outside the CDR3, taken from reference TRBV2 and TRBJ1-2): EPEVTQTPSHQVTQMGQEVILRCVPISNHLYFYWYRQILGQKVEFLVSFYNNEISEKSEIFDDQFSVERPDGSNFTLKIRSTKLEDSAMYFCASSVQGLSGYTFGSGTRLTVV.

This clone was recorded a few times. The gene calls are TRBV18 and TRBJ1-1, with no clear D. The CDR3 spans 12 residues. Looked up from germline, CDR1 is KGHSH and CDR2 is LQKENI. Between the trimmed V and J ends, which lost 5 bases and 1 base, there was a span of 5 bases. The CDR3 bases are TGTGCCAGCTCAACGAGGAACACTGAAGCTTTCTTT. Translated: CASSTRNTEAFF. Together with reference TRBV18 and TRBJ1-1, the CDR3 gives the full variable domain: NAGVMQNPRHLVRRRGQEARLRCSPMKGHSHVYWYRQLPEEGLKFMVYLQKENIIDESGMPKERFSAEFPKEGPSILRIQQVVRGDSAAYFCASSTRNTEAFFGQGTRLTVV.

The CDR3 loop is CASSSRTGGNTEAFF. CDR3 in DNA: TGTGCCAGCAGCTCCCGGACAGGGGGGAACACTGAAGCTTTCTTT. The chain couples TRBV7-2 to TRBJ1-1, with 10 positions matching TRBD1. The CDR3 runs to 15 residues. The germline V gene encodes CDR1 SGHTA and CDR2 FQGNSA. With 4 bases clipped from V and 1 base from J, the junction kept 3 bases outside the gene matches.

The V call is TRBV30, the J call TRBJ2-5; 10 bases match TRBD2. J gave up 5 bases and V 3 bases, and 12 bases lay outside the gene matches. Germline loops: CDR1 GTSNPN, CDR2 SVGIG (reference sequence). The CDR3 length is 16 residues. The CDR3 region has the DNA TGTGCCTGGAGCCCAGGGGTGCTAGCGGGGGCGGAGACCCAGTACTTC. Amino acids: CAWSPGVLAGAETQYF.

The chain joins TRBV5-1 to TRBJ1-2; D uncertain. Germline V gene data show CDR1 as SGHRS and CDR2 as YFSETQ. Trimming stripped 0 bases from V and 2 bases from J, with 17 bases between. CDR3 size: 17 residues. CDR3 in amino acids: CASSLVASITRNYGYTF. The DNA of the CDR3 is TGCGCCAGCAGCTTGGTAGCGTCCATAACAAGGAACTATGGCTACACCTTC.

The genes are TRBV5-1 and TRBJ1-1; D call uncertain. The CDR3 loop spans 15 amino acids. V was clipped by 0 bases and J by 4 bases, with 13 bases between them. CDR1 and CDR2 (germline): SGHRS, YFSETQ. The CDR3 sequence is CASSLVNRDSTEAFF. The CDR3 region has the DNA TGCGCCAGCAGCTTGGTCAATAGGGATTCCACTGAAGCTTTCTTT.

V is TRBV5-4 and J is TRBJ1-2; the D is unclear. The CDR3 consists of 12 residues. Deletions cut 3 bases from V and 3 bases from J, with 6 bases between. CDR1 is SGHNT and CDR2 is YYREEE in the germline V gene (reference sequence). CDR3 loop: CASSSHYYGYTF. Written as DNA, the CDR3 is TGTGCCAGCAGCTCACATTACTATGGCTACACCTTC.

This clone is labeled medium-sized. The chain carries TRBV5-1 and TRBJ1-1; D unclear. CDR3 size: 14 residues. Trimming took off 1 base at V and 4 bases at J, with 11 bases between the two ends. Germline loops: CDR1 SGHRS, CDR2 YFSETQ. CDR3: CASSLSLYGTEAFF. Here the CDR3 DNA reads TGCGCCAGCAGCTTGAGCTTATATGGCACTGAAGCTTTCTTT.

This clone appeared a few times. The V call is TRBV2, the J call TRBJ1-2; D call uncertain. Trimming shortened V by 4 bases and J by 0 bases, and 9 bases separated the two germline ends. CDR1 SNHLY and CDR2 FYNNEI come from the germline V gene. The CDR3 runs 14 residues. The CDR3 spells CASSGVGPNYGYTF. CDR3 nucleotide sequence: TGTGCCAGCAGTGGGGTAGGACCTAACTATGGCTACACCTTC.

This clone was recorded only once. V is TRBV6-1 and J is TRBJ1-1, with D unresolved. Trimming left V 7 bases short and J 1 base short, with 10 bases between. Germline V gene lookup returns CDR1 MNHNS and CDR2 SASEGT. The CDR3 spans 13 residues. The CDR3 nucleotides are TGTGCCAGCATGAGGGTTGGGAACACTGAAGCTTTCTTT. This encodes CASMRVGNTEAFF.

The chain links TRBV19 to TRBJ1-5; D possibly corresponds to TRBD1 (5 bases). V was cut by 3 bases and J by 6 bases, with 18 bases left in between. The V gene's germline CDR1 is LNHDA and CDR2 SQIVND (reference sequence). This CDR3 has 16 residues. Written as DNA, the CDR3 is TGTGCCAGTAGTATGCGGCGACAGTCCGGGAGTCAGCCCCAGCATTTT. Translating gives CASSMRRQSGSQPQHF. Variable domain in full (rest from reference TRBV19 and TRBJ1-5): DGGITQSPKYLFRKEGQNVTLSCEQNLNHDAMYWYRQDPGQGLRLIYYSQIVNDFQKGDIAEGYSVSREKKESFPLTVTSAQKNPTAFYLCASSMRRQSGSQPQHFGDGTRLSIL.